This T cell receptor beta chain was sequenced in a study of T cells in Graves' hyperthyroidism and ophthalmopathy (dated by TCRdb to about 2019). Turning to the overall study: Peripheral blood samples were taken at initial diagnosis, before any treatment was given. To identify TCR V-J signatures that set the groups apart, the researchers used a discovery cohort of about a hundred patients, made up of some 41 with Graves' ophthalmopathy and some 58 with stable Graves' hyperthyroidism. Prospective prediction of ophthalmopathy was tested in an independent validation cohort consisting of fewer than 20 hyperthyroidism patients and around 16 patients who later progressed to ophthalmopathy. The paper reports TCR Vbeta CDR3 sequencing of over 130 peripheral blood samples: fewer than 50 ophthalmopathy, under 85 hyperthyroidism and around 17 progressor patients. For training and testing, the 100 or so patients in the discovery cohort were randomly divided in a 7:3 ratio. Thyroid tissue and blood T-cell repertoires from about six Graves' hyperthyroidism patients were also compared in the study. Following sampling, methimazole starting at 30 mg daily was given to hyperthyroidism patients, and high-dose intravenous methylprednisolone was given to ophthalmopathy patients.

Reading from cysteine to phenylalanine, the CDR3 counts 14 amino acids. The DNA shown is the 42-base CDR3, in frame from base 1. The germline ends are 14 bases apart after V is trimmed by 3 bases and J by 8 bases. Overall study results and their limits: Sample size was not statistically predetermined, and investigators were not blinded to group allocation. Most expanded thyroid clonotypes (frequency above 0.001) were also detected in blood, a finding suggesting that blood repertoires may reflect thyroid immune responses. A 13 V-J signature model separated ophthalmopathy from stable hyperthyroidism, with approximately 86% sensitivity and 81.08% specificity in cross-validation and 80%/75% in testing. In validation, progression to ophthalmopathy was predicted by the model with about 70% sensitivity and roughly 72% specificity, a median of 6.5 months before onset.

TCR beta CDR3 regions were amplified from RNA transcripts. A first-round RT-PCR of the TCR CDR3 used the HTBI primer set with the Qiagen OneStep RT-PCR kit. Libraries were constructed in a second round of multiplex PCR, after which size selection and purification were carried out. Sequencing of the libraries was done on an Illumina HiSeq2000 using paired-end 100 bp reads. The authors processed their data as follows. Raw data were processed with SOAPnuke, discarding reads with adapters, uncalled bases, mean Phred below 15, or no exact constant-primer or identifier match. High-quality paired reads were merged with COPE v1.2.5, and unique nucleotide sequences were defined as clonotypes. MiTCR v1.1 was used to align the clonotypes against IMGT TRBV, TRBD and TRBJ reference segments. The analysis included only V-J combinations with a frequency above 0.0001, which together covered around 99% of the repertoires. A TCS score was defined as the ratio of F50 (clonal expansion) to E x V (chaos), with BLOSUM62-based TCRdist applied between CDR3 peptides within each V-J. Welch's t-statistics and random forest reduced 450 to 600 V-J features to about 12, which were used in a naive Bayes classifier (R e1071). TCRdb reran the public reads through fastp at Q25 and MiXCR, keeping productive beta chains. Duplicate CDR3 protein sequences are folded into a single record with the most common DNA and genes. The V and J calls and clone size come from TCRdb's table, not from the authors' own analysis. The sample includes hundreds of thousands of distinct CDR3 sequences, with less than 20% observed a single time. Jointly, the top ten make up over 12% of the sample.

Graves' hyperthyroidism was defined as stable when no progression to ophthalmopathy occurred over 18 months of follow-up. The hyperthyroidism patients were between 18 and 65 years old and newly diagnosed, with a disease duration of less than 2 months. Patients with uncontrolled infections, other autoimmune diseases, pregnancy or lactation were excluded. Clinical symptoms, serum thyroxine and TRAb, thyroid ultrasound, and orbital computed tomography formed the basis for the diagnoses. PBMCs were isolated from 8 to 10 ml of fresh peripheral blood by Ficoll-Paque density gradient centrifugation. Trizol reagent was used to extract total RNA, and RNA quality was then checked on an Agilent 2100 Bioanalyzer. Regarding this clonotype: The clone's antigen remains unknown. One base away there is no much larger clone; base qualities are not given.

The TCR was taken from a woman between 18 and 30 years old with Graves' hyperthyroidism. The chain is made from TRBV12-3 or TRBV12-4 and TRBJ1-5; TRBD1 is possibly the D segment (5 matching bases). The sample was blood. CDR3 sequence: CASSFGTVVEPQHF. The nucleotide sequence is given as TGTGCCAGCAGTTTTGGGACGGTGGTTGAGCCCCAGCATTTT.